The 10 T cell receptor beta chains in this list originate from one sample, sequenced in a study of a mutant IDH1 vaccine in newly diagnosed glioma. The data were produced by immunoSEQ multiplex PCR, yet TCRdb's version contains in-frame clones alone and is incomplete. The table includes fewer than 55,000 clones, roughly two thirds detected once. Time point reported: week 47, end of study. Vaccination used 300 ug of mutant IDH1 20-mer peptide per dose, with topical imiquimod. For these TCRs, the target antigens are not known. Sequencing was performed on peripheral blood mononuclear cells (PBMCs), taken from a glioma patient whose treatment included an IDH1 peptide vaccine. The receptors originated from a man aged 40-50 years with glioma. Some clones in this sample may be carry-over from other donors' samples.

V and J are TRBV9 and TRBJ1-2; D ambiguous. Germline V CDR1 and CDR2: SGDLS, YYNGEE. This CDR3 has 13 amino acids. The V end was cut by 1 base, the J end by 8 bases, with 12 bases between. CDR3 DNA: TGTGCCAGCAGCGTATTAGGGTCTGGGGGCTACACCTTC. This sequence encodes CASSVLGSGGYTF. Variable domain in full (rest from reference TRBV9 and TRBJ1-2): DSGVTQTPKHLITATGQRVTLRCSPRSGDLSVYWYQQSLDQGLQFLIQYYNGEERAKGNILERFSAQQFPDLHSELNLSSLELGDSALYFCASSVLGSGGYTFGSGTRLTVV.

This clone was seen only a few times. V usage is TRBV10-2 and J usage is TRBJ1-1, with D unclear. CDR3 length equals 12 residues. The V gene's germline CDR1 is WSHSY and CDR2 SAAADI. With 8 bases removed from V and 0 bases from J, the gap between germline ends came to 7 bases. CDR3 sequence reads: CASGQMNTEAFF. The CDR3 bases are TGCGCCAGCGGGCAGATGAACACTGAAGCTTTCTTT.

The V gene is TRBV5-4, the J gene TRBJ2-1; 8 bases are shared with TRBD2. The CDR3 runs 15 residues. Germline CDR1 and CDR2: SGHNT and YYREEE (reference sequence). The V segment lost 4 bases and the J segment 4 bases; nucleotides outside the gene matches: 7. This CDR3 reads CASSPGGGGYNEQFF. CDR3 DNA sequence: TGTGCCAGCAGCCCTGGTGGCGGGGGGTACAATGAGCAGTTCTTC.

J is TRBJ1-4 and V is TRBV6-1; 9 bases line up with TRBD1. Per the germline V gene, CDR1 is MNHNS and CDR2 is SASEGT. The length of the CDR3 is 13 residues. With V trimmed by 8 bases and J by 5 bases, 3 bases remained unmatched. The CDR3 sequence: CASAGTGNEKLFF. DNA of the CDR3: TGTGCCAGCGCGGGGACAGGGAATGAAAAACTGTTTTTT.

V gene TRBV6-1 combines with J gene TRBJ1-1; TRBD1 is a possible D gene (6 bases). The CDR3 contains 14 residues. V lost 3 bases to trimming and J lost 3 bases, with 11 bases between them. Germline V gene data show CDR1 as MNHNS and CDR2 as SASEGT. CDR3 sequence: CASSEQGSYTEAFF. The CDR3 DNA sequence: TGTGCCAGCAGTGAGCAGGGGTCGTACACTGAAGCTTTCTTT.

The CDR3 bases are TGTGCCATCAGTGAGTCAGGGTATCTCACCGGGGAGCTGTTTTTT. Its protein is CAISESGYLTGELFF. This chain uses TRBV10-3 with TRBJ2-2; D not certain. The CDR3 has 15 amino acids. Germline assignment: CDR1 ENHRY and CDR2 SYGVKD. The V and J ends lost 0 bases and 4 bases respectively, with 9 bases between them.

The chain links TRBV10-3 to TRBJ2-1; D is possibly TRBD1 or TRBD2 (5 bases each). Germline lookup yields CDR1 ENHRY and CDR2 SYGVKD. V lost 0 bases and J lost 10, with 16 bases in between. The CDR3 consists of 15 residues. The CDR3 spells CAISESGTFLREQFF. The CDR3 DNA follows: TGTGCCATCAGTGAGTCGGGGACCTTCCTCCGGGAGCAGTTCTTC.

This clone was counted between two and nine times. This chain joins TRBV6-5 and TRBJ1-2; D is ambiguous. V lost 2 bases and J lost 10, with 17 bases in between. CDR1 MNHEY and CDR2 SVGAGI come from the germline V gene. This CDR3 region has 14 residues. The CDR3 loop reads CASSYEGRFSVYTF. CDR3 nucleotides: TGTGCCAGCAGTTACGAGGGAAGGTTCTCGGTCTACACCTTC.

J is TRBJ2-5 and V is TRBV18, with D hard to call. CDR1 and CDR2 from the germline V gene are KGHSH and LQKENI. This CDR3 has 13 amino acids. Trimming took 5 bases from V and 1 from J, leaving 8 bases between them. The CDR3 reads CASSFQPQETQYF. DNA for the CDR3: TGTGCCAGCTCATTTCAACCCCAAGAGACCCAGTACTTC.

This clone was seen only a few times. V gene TRBV10-1 combines with J gene TRBJ2-3, with 13 positions matching TRBD2. V lost 6 bases to trimming and J lost 0 bases; unmatched junction nucleotides: 9. This CDR3 has 18 residues. Germline assignment: CDR1 WNHNN and CDR2 SYGVQD (reference sequence). In DNA form, the CDR3 reads TGCGCCAGCAGCCCCCGGCGGGGACTAGCGGGGAGCACAGATACGCAGTATTTT. Translation gives CASSPRRGLAGSTDTQYF.